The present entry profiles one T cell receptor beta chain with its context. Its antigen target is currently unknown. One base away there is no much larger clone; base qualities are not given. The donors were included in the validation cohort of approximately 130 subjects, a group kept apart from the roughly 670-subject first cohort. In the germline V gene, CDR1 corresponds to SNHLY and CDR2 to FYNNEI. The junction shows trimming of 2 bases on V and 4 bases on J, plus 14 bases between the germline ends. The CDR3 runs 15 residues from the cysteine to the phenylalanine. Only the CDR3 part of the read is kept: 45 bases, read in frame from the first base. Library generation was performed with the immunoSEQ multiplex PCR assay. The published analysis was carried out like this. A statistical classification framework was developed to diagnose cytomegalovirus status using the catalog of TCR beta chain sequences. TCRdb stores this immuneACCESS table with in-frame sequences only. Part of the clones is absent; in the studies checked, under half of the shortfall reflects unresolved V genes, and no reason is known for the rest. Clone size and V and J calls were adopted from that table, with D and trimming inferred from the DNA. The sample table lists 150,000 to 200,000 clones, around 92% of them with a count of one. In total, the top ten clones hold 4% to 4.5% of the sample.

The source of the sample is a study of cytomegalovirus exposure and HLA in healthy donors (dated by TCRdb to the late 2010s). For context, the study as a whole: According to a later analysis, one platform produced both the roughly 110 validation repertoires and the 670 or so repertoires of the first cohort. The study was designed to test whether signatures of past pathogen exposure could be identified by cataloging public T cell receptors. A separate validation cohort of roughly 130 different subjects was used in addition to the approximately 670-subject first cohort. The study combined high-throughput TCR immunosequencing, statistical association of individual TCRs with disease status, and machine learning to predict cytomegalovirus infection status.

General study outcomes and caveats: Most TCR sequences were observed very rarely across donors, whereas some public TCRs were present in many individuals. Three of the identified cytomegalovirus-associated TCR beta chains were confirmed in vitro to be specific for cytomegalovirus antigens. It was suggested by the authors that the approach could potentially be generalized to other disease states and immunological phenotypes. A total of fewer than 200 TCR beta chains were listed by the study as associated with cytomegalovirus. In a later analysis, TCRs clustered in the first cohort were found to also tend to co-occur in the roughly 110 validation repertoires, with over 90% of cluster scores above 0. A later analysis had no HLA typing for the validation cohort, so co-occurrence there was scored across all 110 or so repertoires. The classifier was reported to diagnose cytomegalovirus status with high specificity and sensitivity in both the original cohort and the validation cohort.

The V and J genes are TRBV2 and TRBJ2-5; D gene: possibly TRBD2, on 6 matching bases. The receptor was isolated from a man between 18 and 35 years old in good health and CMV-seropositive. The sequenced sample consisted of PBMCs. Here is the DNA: TGTGCCAGCAGTGAAACGGGATGGGGGGTAGAGACCCAGTACTTC. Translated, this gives CASSETGWGVETQYF.